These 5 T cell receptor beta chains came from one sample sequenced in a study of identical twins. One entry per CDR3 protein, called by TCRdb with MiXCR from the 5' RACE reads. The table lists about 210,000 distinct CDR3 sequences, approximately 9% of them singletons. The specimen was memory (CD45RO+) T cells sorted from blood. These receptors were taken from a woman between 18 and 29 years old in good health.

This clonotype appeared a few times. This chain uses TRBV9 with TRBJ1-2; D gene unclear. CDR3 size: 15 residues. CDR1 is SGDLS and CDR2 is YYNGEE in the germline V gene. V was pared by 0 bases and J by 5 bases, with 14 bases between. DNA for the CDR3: TGTGCCAGCAGCGTAGACCCACTGGCGGATTATGGCTACACCTTC. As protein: CASSVDPLADYGYTF.

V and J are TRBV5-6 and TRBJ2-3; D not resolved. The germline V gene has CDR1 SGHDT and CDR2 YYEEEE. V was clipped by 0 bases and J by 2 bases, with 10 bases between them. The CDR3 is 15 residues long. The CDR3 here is CASSLDLHSTDTQYF. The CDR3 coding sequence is TGTGCCAGCAGCTTGGATCTCCACTCCACAGATACGCAGTATTTT. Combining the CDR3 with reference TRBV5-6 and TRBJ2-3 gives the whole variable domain DAGVTQSPTHLIKTRGQQVTLRCSPKSGHDTVSWYQQALGQGPQFIFQYYEEEERQRGNFPDRFSGHQFPNYSSELNVNALLLGDSALYLCASSLDLHSTDTQYFGPGTRLTVL.

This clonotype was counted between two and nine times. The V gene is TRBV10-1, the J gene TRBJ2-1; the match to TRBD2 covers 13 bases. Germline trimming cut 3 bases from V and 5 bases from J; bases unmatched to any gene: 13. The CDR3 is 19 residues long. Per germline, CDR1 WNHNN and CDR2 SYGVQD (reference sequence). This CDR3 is CASSDSVEGLAGAHNEQFF. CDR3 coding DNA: TGCGCCAGCAGTGATTCCGTGGAAGGACTAGCGGGAGCTCACAATGAGCAGTTCTTC.

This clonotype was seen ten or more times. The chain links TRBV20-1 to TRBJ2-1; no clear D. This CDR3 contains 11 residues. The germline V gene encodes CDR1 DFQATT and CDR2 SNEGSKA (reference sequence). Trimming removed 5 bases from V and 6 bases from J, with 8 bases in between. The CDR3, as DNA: TGCAGTGCTGGCCAACGCAATGAGCAGTTCTTC. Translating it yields CSAGQRNEQFF.

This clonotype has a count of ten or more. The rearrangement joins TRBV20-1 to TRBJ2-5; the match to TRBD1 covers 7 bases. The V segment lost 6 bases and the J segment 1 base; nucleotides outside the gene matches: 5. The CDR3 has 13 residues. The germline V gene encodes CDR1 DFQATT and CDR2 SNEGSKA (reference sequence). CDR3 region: CSAPGQIQETQYF. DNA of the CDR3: TGCAGTGCCCCGGGACAGATCCAAGAGACCCAGTACTTC.